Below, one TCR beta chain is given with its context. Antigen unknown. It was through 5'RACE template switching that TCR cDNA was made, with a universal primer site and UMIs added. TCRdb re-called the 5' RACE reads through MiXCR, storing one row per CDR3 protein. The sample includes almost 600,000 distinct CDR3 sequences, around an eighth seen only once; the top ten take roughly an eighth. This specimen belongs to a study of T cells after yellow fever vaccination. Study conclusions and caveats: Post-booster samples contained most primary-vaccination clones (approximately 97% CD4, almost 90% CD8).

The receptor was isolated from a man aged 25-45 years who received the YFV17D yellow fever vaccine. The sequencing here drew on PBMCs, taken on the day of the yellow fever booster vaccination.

Here the CDR3 DNA reads TGTGCCAGCAGCTTAGGCAGGGGATTTTACGAGCAGTACTTC. This gives the protein CASSLGRGFYEQYF. The chain employs TRBV11-2 and TRBJ2-7, with TRBD1 as a possible D gene (6 bases). The CDR3 is made up of 14 amino acids. From germline, CDR1 is SGHAT and CDR2 FQNNGV. V shed 1 base and J shed 4 bases, with 11 bases lying between them.